Shown below are 17 T cell receptor beta chains from a single sample sequenced in a study of blood T cell repertoires in COVID-19. This table comes from immunoSEQ multiplex PCR, and its TCRdb copy is limited to in-frame clones, with some not included. The profile shows around 93,000 clones, 60% to 85% of them singletons. The sample comprised peripheral blood. The origin of the receptors is a woman over 75 with acute or convalescent COVID-19.

This clone has just a few counts. This sequence joins TRBV7-9 and TRBJ1-1, with 8 bases identical to TRBD1. V shed 2 bases, J shed 1 base, and the junction held 3 bases outside the gene matches. The CDR3 extends over 15 amino acids. Germline-derived CDR1 and CDR2 are SEHNR and FQNEAQ (reference sequence). The CDR3 is CASSLRTGRNTEAFF. CDR3 sequence (DNA): TGTGCCAGCAGCTTAAGGACAGGGCGGAACACTGAAGCTTTCTTT.

The rearrangement joins TRBV30 to TRBJ1-4; 9 bases fit TRBD1. Germline assignment: CDR1 GTSNPN and CDR2 SVGIG (reference sequence). The length of the CDR3 is 21 residues. J gave up 4 bases and V 1 base, and 22 bases lay outside the gene matches. CDR3 amino acids: CAWSGTRYAGQGTTFNEKLFF. The CDR3 DNA follows: TGTGCCTGGAGTGGAACCCGATACGCTGGACAGGGGACTACCTTTAATGAAAAACTGTTTTTT.

This clone has only a few counts. The rearrangement joins TRBV7-2 to TRBJ1-1; D gene ambiguous. The CDR3 loop spans 11 amino acids. Germline V CDR1 and CDR2: SGHTA, FQGNSA. The V end was cut by 5 bases, the J end by 9 bases, with 10 bases between. The CDR3 region has the DNA TGTGCCAGCAGCCGGACTGCAAAAGCTTTCTTT. Translation gives CASSRTAKAFF.

The V gene is TRBV2, the J gene TRBJ1-2; no firm D call. The CDR3 loop spans 13 amino acids. The V gene's germline CDR1 is SNHLY and CDR2 FYNNEI. Trimming stripped 4 bases from V and 8 bases from J, with 14 bases between. CDR3 in amino acids: CASSGAENIGYTF. CDR3 in DNA: TGTGCCAGCAGTGGGGCAGAGAATATCGGCTACACCTTC.

This chain joins TRBV28 and TRBJ2-5, with no clear D. The CDR3 consists of 12 residues. Germline V lookup: CDR1 MDHEN, CDR2 SYDVKM. Deletions cut 6 bases from V and 3 bases from J, with 8 bases between. Here the CDR3 reads CASRNQKETQYF. The CDR3 nucleotides are TGTGCCAGCAGAAACCAGAAAGAGACCCAGTACTTC.

The chain carries TRBV6-5 and TRBJ1-1; 7 bases map to TRBD1. Germline values: CDR1 MNHEY, CDR2 SVGAGI. J lost 0 bases, V lost 2 bases, and 6 bases had no gene match. CDR3 length: 16 amino acids. CDR3 loop: CASSYAQGTVNTEAFF. The CDR3 DNA is TGTGCCAGCAGTTACGCCCAAGGGACAGTGAACACTGAAGCTTTCTTT.

CDR3 in amino acids: CASSVGSRNTGELFF. In nucleotides, the CDR3 is TGTGCCAGCAGCGTGGGTAGCAGGAACACCGGGGAGCTGTTTTTT. V gene TRBV9 combines with J gene TRBJ2-2; D remains ambiguous. The length of the CDR3 is 15 residues. Deletions cut 2 bases from V and 1 base from J, with 9 bases between. Germline V gene data show CDR1 as SGDLS and CDR2 as YYNGEE. Together with reference TRBV9 and TRBJ2-2, the CDR3 gives the full variable domain: DSGVTQTPKHLITATGQRVTLRCSPRSGDLSVYWYQQSLDQGLQFLIQYYNGEERAKGNILERFSAQQFPDLHSELNLSSLELGDSALYFCASSVGSRNTGELFFGEGSRLTVL.

The CDR3 sequence is CACTGTDYGYTF. CDR3 nucleotides: TGTGCCTGCACCGGGACAGACTATGGCTACACCTTC. The chain recombines TRBV19 with TRBJ1-2, with 7 bases that match TRBD1. Losses at the gene ends were 11 bases for V and 3 bases for J; bases not matched to a gene: 6. CDR3 size: 12 residues. Per the germline V gene, CDR1 is LNHDA and CDR2 is SQIVND (reference sequence).

This sequence joins TRBV14 and TRBJ1-4; 7 positions agree with TRBD1. The CDR3 is 14 amino acids. Per the germline V gene, CDR1 is SGHDN and CDR2 is FVKESK. V lost 1 base and J lost 7; bases outside the gene matches: 3. The DNA for the CDR3 is TGTGCCAGCAGCCAAGGACAGGGCGGTGAAAAACTGTTTTTT. Translation: CASSQGQGGEKLFF.

V is TRBV5-4 and J is TRBJ2-2, with 10 positions matching TRBD2. The trim removed 1 base at V and 5 bases at J, leaving 2 bases unmatched. The V gene's germline CDR1 is SGHNT and CDR2 YYREEE (reference sequence). CDR3 length equals 15 residues. The CDR3 DNA sequence: TGTGCCAGCAGCTTGACTAGCGGGATGACCGGGGAGCTGTTTTTT. Encoded protein: CASSLTSGMTGELFF.

This chain connects TRBV5-6 to TRBJ2-3; no clear D. V was cut by 1 base and J by 7 bases, with 16 bases left in between. Germline CDR1 is SGHDT and CDR2 is YYEEEE. This CDR3 has 15 residues. CDR3 bases: TGTGCCAGCAGCTTGAATAACCCAAGCCCTTATACGCAGTATTTT. Amino acid sequence: CASSLNNPSPYTQYF.

This clone was observed a few times. The genes are TRBV14 and TRBJ2-1; 8 bases line up with TRBD1. Unmatched junction bases numbered 5, after V lost 2 bases and J lost 5 bases. The CDR3 is made up of 15 amino acids. CDR1 is SGHDN, CDR2 FVKESK, per germline. The CDR3 reads CASSQWQGANNEQFF. Here the CDR3 DNA reads TGTGCCAGCAGCCAATGGCAGGGGGCAAACAATGAGCAGTTCTTC.

The chain is built from TRBV28 and TRBJ1-2; TRBD1 matches 7 bases. This CDR3 region has 14 residues. From germline, CDR1 is MDHEN and CDR2 SYDVKM. Unmatched junction bases numbered 4, after V lost 2 bases and J lost 4 bases. The CDR3: CASSLARTGYGYTF. The CDR3 nucleotides are TGTGCCAGCAGTTTAGCCCGGACAGGCTATGGCTACACCTTC.

The V and J genes are TRBV7-2 and TRBJ1-1; 7 bases are a match to TRBD1. After removal of 5 bases from V and 5 bases from J, the junction contained 8 bases not matched to a gene. The CDR3 spans 14 residues. Germline V gene data show CDR1 as SGHTA and CDR2 as FQGNSA. The CDR3 coding sequence is TGTGCCAGCAGCCTGTGGACAGGTCGGACTGAAGCTTTCTTT. Encoded protein: CASSLWTGRTEAFF.

The chain couples TRBV6-2 or TRBV6-3 to TRBJ2-3, with 10 bases matching TRBD2. The CDR3 is 17 residues long. Germline CDR1 reads MNHEY; CDR2 reads SVGEGT. The V segment lost 4 bases and the J segment 3 bases; nucleotides outside the gene matches: 10. The chain's CDR3 is CASSSRRSGGITDTQYF. Here the CDR3 DNA reads TGTGCCAGCAGTTCCAGACGTAGCGGGGGGATTACAGATACGCAGTATTTT.

This sequence joins TRBV20-1 and TRBJ1-2; 10 positions agree with TRBD1. This CDR3 region has 15 residues. V lost 3 bases, J lost 4 bases, and 8 bases stayed unmatched. Germline V gene sequence: CDR1 DFQATT, CDR2 SNEGSKA (reference sequence). This CDR3 is CSASLADRGFYGYTF. The DNA for the CDR3 is TGCAGTGCTAGTTTGGCGGACAGGGGGTTCTATGGCTACACCTTC.

V gene TRBV4-1 combines with J gene TRBJ1-4; TRBD1 aligns across 9 bases. CDR1 is MGHRA, CDR2 YSYEKL, per germline. The CDR3 runs to 15 residues. Losses at the gene ends were 6 bases for V and 6 bases for J; bases not matched to a gene: 8. The CDR3: CASRHGDRAYEKLFF. CDR3 DNA sequence: TGCGCCAGCAGACACGGGGACAGGGCATATGAAAAACTGTTTTTT.